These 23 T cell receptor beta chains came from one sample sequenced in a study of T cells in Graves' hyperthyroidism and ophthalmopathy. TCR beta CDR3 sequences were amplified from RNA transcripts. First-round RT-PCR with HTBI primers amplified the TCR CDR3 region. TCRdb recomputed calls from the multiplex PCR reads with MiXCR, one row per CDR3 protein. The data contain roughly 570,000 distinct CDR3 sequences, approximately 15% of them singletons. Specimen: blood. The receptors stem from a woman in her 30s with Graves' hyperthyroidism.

The CDR3 here is CASRPSGVAYNEQFF. The CDR3, as DNA: TGTGCCAGCAGACCGTCGGGGGTTGCTTACAATGAGCAGTTCTTC. The chain couples TRBV2 to TRBJ2-1; D is perhaps TRBD2 (6 bases). Germline V gives CDR1 SNHLY, CDR2 FYNNEI. The length of the CDR3 is 15 residues. Trimming took 6 bases from V and 4 from J, leaving 16 bases between them.

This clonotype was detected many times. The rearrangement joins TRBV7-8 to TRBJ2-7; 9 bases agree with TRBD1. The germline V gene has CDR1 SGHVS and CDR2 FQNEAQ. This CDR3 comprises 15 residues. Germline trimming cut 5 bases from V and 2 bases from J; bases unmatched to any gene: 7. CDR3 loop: CASSQRRQGAYEQYF. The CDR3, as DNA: TGTGCCAGCAGCCAGAGAAGACAGGGGGCCTACGAGCAGTACTTC.

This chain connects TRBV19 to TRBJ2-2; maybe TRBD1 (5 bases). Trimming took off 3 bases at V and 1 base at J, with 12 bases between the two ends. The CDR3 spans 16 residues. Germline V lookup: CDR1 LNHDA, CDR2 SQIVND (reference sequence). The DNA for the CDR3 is TGTGCCAGTAGTATTGCAGGGCCTGGGAACACCGGGGAGCTGTTTTTT. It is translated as CASSIAGPGNTGELFF. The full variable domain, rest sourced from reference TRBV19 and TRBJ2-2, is DGGITQSPKYLFRKEGQNVTLSCEQNLNHDAMYWYRQDPGQGLRLIYYSQIVNDFQKGDIAEGYSVSREKKESFPLTVTSAQKNPTAFYLCASSIAGPGNTGELFFGEGSRLTVL.

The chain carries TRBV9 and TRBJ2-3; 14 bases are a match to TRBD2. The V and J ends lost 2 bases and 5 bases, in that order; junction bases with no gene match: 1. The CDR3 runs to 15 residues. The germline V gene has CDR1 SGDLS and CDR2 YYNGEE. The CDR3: CASSVGLAGEDTQYF. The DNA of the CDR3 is TGTGCCAGCAGCGTGGGACTAGCGGGAGAAGATACGCAGTATTTT. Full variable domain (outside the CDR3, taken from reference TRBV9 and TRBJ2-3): DSGVTQTPKHLITATGQRVTLRCSPRSGDLSVYWYQQSLDQGLQFLIQYYNGEERAKGNILERFSAQQFPDLHSELNLSSLELGDSALYFCASSVGLAGEDTQYFGPGTRLTVL.

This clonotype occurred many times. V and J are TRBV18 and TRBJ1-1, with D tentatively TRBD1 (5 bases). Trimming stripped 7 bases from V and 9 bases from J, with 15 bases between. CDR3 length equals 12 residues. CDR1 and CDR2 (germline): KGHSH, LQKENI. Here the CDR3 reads CASFPDEGKAFF. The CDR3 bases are TGTGCCAGCTTCCCCGATGAGGGGAAAGCTTTCTTT.

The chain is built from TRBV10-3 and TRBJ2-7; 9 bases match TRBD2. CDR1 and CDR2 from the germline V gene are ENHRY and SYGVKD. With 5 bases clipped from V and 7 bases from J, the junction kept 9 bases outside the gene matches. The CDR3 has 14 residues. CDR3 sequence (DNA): TGTGCCATCAGTTCCTTAGCGGGAGATATTGAGCAGTACTTC. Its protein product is CAISSLAGDIEQYF.

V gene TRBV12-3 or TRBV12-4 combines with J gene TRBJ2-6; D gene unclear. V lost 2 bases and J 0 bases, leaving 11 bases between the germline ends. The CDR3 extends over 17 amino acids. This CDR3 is CASSLTASLSGANVLTF. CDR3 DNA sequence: TGTGCCAGCAGTTTAACGGCCAGTCTCTCTGGGGCCAACGTCCTGACTTTC.

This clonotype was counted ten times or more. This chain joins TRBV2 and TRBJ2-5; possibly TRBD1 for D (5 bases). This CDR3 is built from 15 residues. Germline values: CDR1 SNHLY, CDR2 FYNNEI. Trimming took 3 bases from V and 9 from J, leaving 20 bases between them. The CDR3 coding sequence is TGTGCCAGCAGTGAGCAGGGCCTAGTCCAAACGGCCCAGTACTTC. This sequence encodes CASSEQGLVQTAQYF.

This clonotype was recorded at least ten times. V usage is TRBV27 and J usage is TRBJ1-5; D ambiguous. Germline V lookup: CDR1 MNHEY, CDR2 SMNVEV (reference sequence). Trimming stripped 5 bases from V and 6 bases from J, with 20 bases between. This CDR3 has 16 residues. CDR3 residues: CASSTLVAGNRQPQHF. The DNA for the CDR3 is TGTGCCAGCAGTACCCTCGTAGCGGGGAATCGTCAGCCCCAGCATTTT.

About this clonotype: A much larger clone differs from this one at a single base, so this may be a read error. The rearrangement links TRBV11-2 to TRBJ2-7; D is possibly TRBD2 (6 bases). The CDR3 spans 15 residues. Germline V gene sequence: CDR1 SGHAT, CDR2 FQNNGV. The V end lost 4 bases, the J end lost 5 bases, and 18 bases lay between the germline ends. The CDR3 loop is CASSSELAIYHEQYF. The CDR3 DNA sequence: TGTGCCAGCAGCTCTGAGCTAGCGATCTACCACGAGCAGTACTTC. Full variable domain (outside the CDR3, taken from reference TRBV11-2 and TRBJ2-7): EAGVAQSPRYKIIEKRQSVAFWCNPISGHATLYWYQQILGQGPKLLIQFQNNGVVDDSQLPKDRFSAERLKGVDSTLKIQPAKLEDSAVYLCASSSELAIYHEQYFGPGTRLTVT.

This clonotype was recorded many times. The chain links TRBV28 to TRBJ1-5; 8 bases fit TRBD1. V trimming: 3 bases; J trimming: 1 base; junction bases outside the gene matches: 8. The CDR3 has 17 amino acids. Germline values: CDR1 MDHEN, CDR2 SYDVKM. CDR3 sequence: CASSFRGLRGSNQPQHF. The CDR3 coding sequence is TGTGCCAGCAGTTTCAGGGGGCTAAGGGGAAGCAATCAGCCCCAGCATTTT.

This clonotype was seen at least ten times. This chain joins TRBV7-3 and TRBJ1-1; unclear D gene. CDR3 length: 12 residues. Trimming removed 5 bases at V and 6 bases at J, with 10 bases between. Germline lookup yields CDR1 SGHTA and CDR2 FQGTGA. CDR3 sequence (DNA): TGTGCCAGCAGCCACCCGAGCCCTGAAGCTTTCTTT. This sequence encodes CASSHPSPEAFF. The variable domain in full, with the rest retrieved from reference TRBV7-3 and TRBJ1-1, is GAGVSQTPSNKVTEKGKYVELRCDPISGHTALYWYRQSLGQGPEFLIYFQGTGAADDSGLPNDRFFAVRPEGSVSTLKIQRTERGDSAVYLCASSHPSPEAFFGQGTRLTVV.

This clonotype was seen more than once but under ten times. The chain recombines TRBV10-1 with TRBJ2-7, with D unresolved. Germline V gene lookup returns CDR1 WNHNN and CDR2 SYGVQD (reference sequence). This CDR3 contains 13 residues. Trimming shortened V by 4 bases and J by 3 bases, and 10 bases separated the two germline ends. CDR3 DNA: TGCGCCAGCAGTGTGGCTATGGGCTACGAGCAGTACTTC. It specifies CASSVAMGYEQYF.

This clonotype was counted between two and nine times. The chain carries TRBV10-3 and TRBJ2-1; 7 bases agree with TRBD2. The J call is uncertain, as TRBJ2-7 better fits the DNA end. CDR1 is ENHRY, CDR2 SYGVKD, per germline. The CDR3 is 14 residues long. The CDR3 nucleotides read TGTGCCATCAGTGAAGGACTAGACTACAATGAGCAGTACTTC. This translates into CAISEGLDYNEQYF.

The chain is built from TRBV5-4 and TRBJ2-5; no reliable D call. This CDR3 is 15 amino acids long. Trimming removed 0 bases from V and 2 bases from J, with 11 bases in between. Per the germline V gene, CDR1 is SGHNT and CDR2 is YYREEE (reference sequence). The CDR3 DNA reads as TGTGCCAGCAGCTTGGCCGTGGAGTTTCAAGAGACCCAGTACTTC. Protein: CASSLAVEFQETQYF. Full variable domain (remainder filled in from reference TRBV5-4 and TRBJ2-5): ETGVTQSPTHLIKTRGQQVTLRCSSQSGHNTVSWYQQALGQGPQFIFQYYREEENGRGNFPPRFSGLQFPNYSSELNVNALELDDSALYLCASSLAVEFQETQYFGPGTRLLVL.

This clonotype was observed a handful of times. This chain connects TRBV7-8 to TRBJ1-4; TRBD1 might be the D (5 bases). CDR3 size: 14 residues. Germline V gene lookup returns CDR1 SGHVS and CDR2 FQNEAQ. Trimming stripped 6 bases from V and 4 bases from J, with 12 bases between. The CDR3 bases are TGTGCCAGCAGACCATGGGGCGGTAATGAAAAACTGTTTTTT. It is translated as CASRPWGGNEKLFF.

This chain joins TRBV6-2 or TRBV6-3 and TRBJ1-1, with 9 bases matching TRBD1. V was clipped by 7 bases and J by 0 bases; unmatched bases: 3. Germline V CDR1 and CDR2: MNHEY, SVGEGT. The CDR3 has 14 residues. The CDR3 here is CASTDRGLNTEAFF. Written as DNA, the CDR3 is TGTGCCAGCACCGACAGGGGGTTGAACACTGAAGCTTTCTTT.

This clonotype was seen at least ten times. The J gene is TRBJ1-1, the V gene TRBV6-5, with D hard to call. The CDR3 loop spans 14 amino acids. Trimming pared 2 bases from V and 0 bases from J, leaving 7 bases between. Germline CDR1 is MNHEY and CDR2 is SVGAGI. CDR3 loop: CASSYDGLNTEAFF. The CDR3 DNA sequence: TGTGCCAGCAGTTACGATGGATTGAACACTGAAGCTTTCTTT.

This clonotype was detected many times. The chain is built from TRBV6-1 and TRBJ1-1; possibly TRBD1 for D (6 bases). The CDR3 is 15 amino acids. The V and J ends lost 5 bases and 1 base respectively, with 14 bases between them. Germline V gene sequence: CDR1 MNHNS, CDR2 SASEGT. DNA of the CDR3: TGTGCCAGCAGTTATGGGGGGGCTCGGAACACTGAAGCTTTCTTT. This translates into CASSYGGARNTEAFF.

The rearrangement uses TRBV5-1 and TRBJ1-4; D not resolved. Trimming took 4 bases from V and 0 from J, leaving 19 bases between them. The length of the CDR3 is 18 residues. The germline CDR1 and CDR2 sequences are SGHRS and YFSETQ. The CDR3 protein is CASSRVGGPGATNEKLFF. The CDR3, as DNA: TGCGCCAGCAGCCGGGTGGGCGGACCGGGAGCAACTAATGAAAAACTGTTTTTT.

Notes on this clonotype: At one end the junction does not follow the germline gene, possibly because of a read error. Here the CDR3 DNA reads TGCGCCAGCAACCAAGATATGGCAGGGGGCGCGGTGAGAGGCAATCAGCCCCAGCATTTT. As protein: CASNQDMAGGAVRGNQPQHF. V usage is TRBV4-1 and J usage is TRBJ1-5; 8 nucleotides line up with TRBD1. Germline CDR1 is MGHRA and CDR2 is YSYEKL. The length of the CDR3 is 20 residues.

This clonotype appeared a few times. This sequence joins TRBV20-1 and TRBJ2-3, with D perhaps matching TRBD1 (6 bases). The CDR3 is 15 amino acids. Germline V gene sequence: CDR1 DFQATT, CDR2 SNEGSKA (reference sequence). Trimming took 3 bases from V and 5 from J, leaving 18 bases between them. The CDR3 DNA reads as TGCAGTGCTAGTAGGAACGGGCAAGGGGGAGATACGCAGTATTTT. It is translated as CSASRNGQGGDTQYF.

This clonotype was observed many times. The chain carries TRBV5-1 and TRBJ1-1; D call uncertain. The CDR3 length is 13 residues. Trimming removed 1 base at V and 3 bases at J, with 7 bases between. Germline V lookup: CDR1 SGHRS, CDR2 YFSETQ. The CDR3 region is CASSLNSDTEAFF. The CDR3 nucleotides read TGCGCCAGCAGCTTGAATTCTGACACTGAAGCTTTCTTT.